This is a list of T cell receptor beta chains from one sample in a study of beta chain features in type 1 diabetes. Using immunoSEQ multiplex PCR, the repertoire was profiled, and TCRdb retains in-frame clones only, with some absent. Among approximately 84,000 clones listed, roughly 34% were seen once. Sequencing input: stem cell memory CD4+ T cells from blood. These receptors all come from a woman between 18 and 29 years old in good health. The CDR3 runs from the conserved cysteine through the conserved F or W. The D gene is left open where the match is weak. Size is stated for part of the rows, as once, few or many counts, or as a class when the clone is expanded.

V gene	clone size	D gene	J gene	CDR3 protein	CDR3 DNA
TRBV5-1	few	TRBD2	TRBJ2-3	CASSGGGSTDTQYF	TGCGCCAGCAGCGGGGGAGGGAGCACAGATACGCAGTATTTT
TRBV10-2	few	.	TRBJ2-5	CASSEPQGRGETQYF	TGCGCCAGCAGTGAGCCACAGGGAAGGGGTGAGACCCAGTACTTC
TRBV2	.	TRBD1	TRBJ1-1	CASSLRQGRTEAFF	TGTGCCAGCAGTCTTCGACAGGGGAGGACTGAAGCTTTCTTT
TRBV29-1	.	.	TRBJ2-5	CSGQLGETQYF	TGCAGCGGCCAACTAGGAGAGACCCAGTACTTC
TRBV5-4	.	TRBD2	TRBJ2-5	CASSRLADNQETQYF	TGTGCCAGCAGCAGACTAGCGGACAACCAAGAGACCCAGTACTTC
TRBV5-1	.	TRBD1	TRBJ2-7	CASSPGVVGTGREGYEQYF	TGCGCCAGCAGCCCGGGGGTCGTTGGGACAGGCCGAGAGGGCTACGAGCAGTACTTC
TRBV6-6	.	TRBD1	TRBJ1-5	CASSYRSGGQPQHF	TGTGCCAGCAGTTACAGGTCAGGGGGCCAGCCCCAGCATTTT
TRBV27	.	TRBD2	TRBJ2-1	CASSWEGLAGGLGNEQFF	TGTGCCAGCAGCTGGGAAGGACTAGCGGGAGGGTTGGGGAATGAGCAGTTCTTC
TRBV5-5	.	TRBD2	TRBJ2-2	CASSFRFSGDTGELFF	TGTGCCAGCAGCTTTAGGTTTAGCGGGGACACCGGGGAGCTGTTTTTT
TRBV19	.	TRBD2	TRBJ2-3	CASMERGVTDTQYF	TGTGCCAGTATGGAGCGGGGTGTCACAGATACGCAGTATTTT
TRBV9	.	TRBD2	TRBJ2-3	CASSDLAGGRTDTQYF	TGTGCCAGCAGCGATCTAGCGGGGGGGCGCACAGATACGCAGTATTTT